The clone carrying this TCR beta chain was picked up many times. Its antigen remains unknown. TCR beta CDR3 region amplification was performed from RNA transcripts. The TCR CDR3 first-round RT-PCR relied on the HTBI primer set. MiXCR, applied by TCRdb to the multiplex PCR reads, yields one record per CDR3 protein. Seen here are about 400,000 distinct CDR3 sequences, around 13% observed once, and the top ten hold 5% to 6%. Germline CDR1 is KGHSH and CDR2 is LQKENI. The trim removed 3 bases at V and 4 bases at J, leaving 8 bases unmatched. The CDR3 is 16 amino acids. The data stem from a study of T cells in Graves' hyperthyroidism and ophthalmopathy. Study-level points and caveats: Progression to ophthalmopathy was predicted a median of roughly 6.6 months early. Most clonotypes expanded in thyroid above 0.001 were likewise present in blood.

Stability of Graves' hyperthyroidism was defined as absent ophthalmopathy progression within 18 months. The source of the PBMCs was over 8.5 ml of fresh peripheral blood. The specimen was blood. The source is a woman aged 18-35 years with Graves' hyperthyroidism. This chain joins TRBV18 and TRBJ1-1; TRBD1 agrees at 10 bases. This CDR3 reads CASSPPGTGDGTEAFF. CDR3 nucleotide sequence: TGTGCCAGCTCACCTCCCGGGACAGGGGATGGCACTGAAGCTTTCTTT. Filled out from reference TRBV18 and TRBJ1-1, the complete variable domain reads NAGVMQNPRHLVRRRGQEARLRCSPMKGHSHVYWYRQLPEEGLKFMVYLQKENIIDESGMPKERFSAEFPKEGPSILRIQQVVRGDSAAYFCASSPPGTGDGTEAFFGQGTRLTVV.